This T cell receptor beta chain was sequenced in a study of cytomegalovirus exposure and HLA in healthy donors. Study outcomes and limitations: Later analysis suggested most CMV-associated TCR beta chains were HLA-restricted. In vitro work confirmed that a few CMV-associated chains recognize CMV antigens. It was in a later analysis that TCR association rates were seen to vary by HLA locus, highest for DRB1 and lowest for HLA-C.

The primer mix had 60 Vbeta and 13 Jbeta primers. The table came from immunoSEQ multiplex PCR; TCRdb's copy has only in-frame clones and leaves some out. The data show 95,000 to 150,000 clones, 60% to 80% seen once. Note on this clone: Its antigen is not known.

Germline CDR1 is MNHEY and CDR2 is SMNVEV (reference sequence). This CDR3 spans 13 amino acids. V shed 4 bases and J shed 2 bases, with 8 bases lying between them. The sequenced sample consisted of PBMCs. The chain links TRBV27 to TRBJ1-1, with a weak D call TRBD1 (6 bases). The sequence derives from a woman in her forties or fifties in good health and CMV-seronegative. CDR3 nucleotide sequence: TGTGCCAGCAGTTGGGGACACAACACTGAAGCTTTCTTT. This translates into CASSWGHNTEAFF.